A single sample is the source of the 3 T cell receptor beta chains below, sequenced in a study of blood T cell repertoires in COVID-19. The table came from immunoSEQ multiplex PCR; TCRdb's copy has only in-frame clones and leaves some out. The repertoire consists of 90,000 to 100,000 clones, with 84% occurring once and the leading ten covering around 2%. The specimen was peripheral blood. Every receptor here comes from a man between 65 and 85 years old with active or convalescent COVID-19.

This clone was seen a handful of times. J is TRBJ1-1 and V is TRBV9; D remains unclear. Germline assignment: CDR1 SGDLS and CDR2 YYNGEE. The V end lost 4 bases, the J end lost 3 bases, and 19 bases lay between the germline ends. This CDR3 comprises 16 residues. CDR3 DNA: TGTGCCAGCAGCCCCCGGGGAGGGTGGGGAGACACTGAAGCTTTCTTT. Encoded protein: CASSPRGGWGDTEAFF.

This chain connects TRBV6-2 or TRBV6-3 to TRBJ1-1, with D possibly matching TRBD1 (6 bases). This CDR3 region has 16 residues. Deletions cut 2 bases from V and 1 base from J, with 14 bases between. Per the germline V gene, CDR1 is MNHEY and CDR2 is SVGEGT. The CDR3 DNA is TGTGCCAGCAGTTACAATGCGGGGGGCGCGAACACTGAAGCTTTCTTT. Residues: CASSYNAGGANTEAFF.

The chain recombines TRBV5-1 with TRBJ2-3, with 7 bases lining up with TRBD1. Trimming at V came to 0 bases and at J to 2 bases, leaving 9 bases not matched to a gene. Germline V gene lookup returns CDR1 SGHRS and CDR2 YFSETQ. The CDR3 consists of 17 residues. CDR3 region: CASSLGLRQGLTDTQYF. The DNA for the CDR3 is TGCGCCAGCAGCTTGGGGCTCCGACAGGGTCTCACAGATACGCAGTATTTT.